One T cell receptor (beta chain) is described in this entry. Its cognate antigen is unknown. This sample was included in a study of PD-1 blockade in classical Hodgkin lymphoma. Findings of the study overall: Unlike CD8+ TCR diversity, which did not rise significantly by C4D1, CD4+ TCR diversity did.

In every patient, relapse followed autologous stem cell transplantation, while exposure to brentuximab vedotin differed. Complete response, partial response or progressive disease was recorded as best response. Produced via immunoSEQ multiplex PCR; TCRdb's table is partial and in-frame only. The table lists 25,000 or so clones, over 60% of them singletons. This CDR3 comprises 14 residues. The V gene lost 5 bases and the J gene lost 5 bases, with 15 bases spanning the gap. Germline assignment: CDR1 MNHEY and CDR2 SVGAGI. This TCR came from a human donor with classical Hodgkin lymphoma. The sequencing used peripheral blood mononuclear cells (PBMCs), collected at baseline. The chain links TRBV6-5 to TRBJ2-5; perhaps TRBD1 as D (5 bases). The CDR3 spells CASSRGHPGETQYF. The CDR3 DNA follows: TGTGCCAGCAGTCGCGGACATCCCGGGGAGACCCAGTACTTC.